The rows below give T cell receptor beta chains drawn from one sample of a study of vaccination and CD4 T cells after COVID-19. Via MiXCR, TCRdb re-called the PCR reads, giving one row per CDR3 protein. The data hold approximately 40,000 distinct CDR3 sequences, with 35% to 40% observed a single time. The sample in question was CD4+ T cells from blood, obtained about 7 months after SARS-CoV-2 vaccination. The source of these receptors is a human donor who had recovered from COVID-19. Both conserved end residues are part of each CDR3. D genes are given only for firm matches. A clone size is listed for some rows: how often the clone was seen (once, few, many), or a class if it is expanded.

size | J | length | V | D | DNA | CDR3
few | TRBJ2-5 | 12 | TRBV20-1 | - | TGCAGTGCTAGCCACGTCGCCCTGACCCAGTACTTC | CSASHVALTQYF
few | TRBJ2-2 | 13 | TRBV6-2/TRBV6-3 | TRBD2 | TGTGCCAGCGGGACTAGCGGGACCGGGGAGCTGTTTTTT | CASGTSGTGELFF
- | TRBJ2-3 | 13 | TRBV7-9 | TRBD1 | TGTGCCAGCAGCTTAAACCCACAGGGGACGCAGTATTTT | CASSLNPQGTQYF
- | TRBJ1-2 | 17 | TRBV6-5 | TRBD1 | TGTGCCAGCAGTTACTCGAGAATATACAGGGGGGACTATGGCTACACCTTC | CASSYSRIYRGDYGYTF
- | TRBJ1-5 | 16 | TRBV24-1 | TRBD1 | TGTGCCACCAGTGATCGGGACAGTTATAGCAATCAGCCCCAGCATTTT | CATSDRDSYSNQPQHF
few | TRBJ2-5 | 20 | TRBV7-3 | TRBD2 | TGTGCCAGCAGCTTAGGGCCCGCGGGAGACGGGAGGACCCTACGGGAGACCCAGTACTTC | CASSLGPAGDGRTLRETQYF
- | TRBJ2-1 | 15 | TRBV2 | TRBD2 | TGTGCCAGCAGTGATGGACTCGGACTAGCGGGATGGCAGTTCTTC | CASSDGLGLAGWQFF
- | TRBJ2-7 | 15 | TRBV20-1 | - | TGCAGTGCTAGAGATCCGGGAGCTGGGGCCGACGAGCAGTACTTC | CSARDPGAGADEQYF
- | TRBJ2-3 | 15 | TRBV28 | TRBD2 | TGTGCCAGCAGAGGTAGCGGGATAAGAGCAGATACGCAGTATTTT | CASRGSGIRADTQYF
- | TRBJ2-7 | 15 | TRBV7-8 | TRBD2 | TGTGCCAGCAGCTTAGGGGGCGGGAGCTCCTACGAGCAGTACTTC | CASSLGGGSSYEQYF
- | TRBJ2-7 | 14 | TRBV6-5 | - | TGTGCCAGCAGTTACTCGATATCTGGGGACGAGCAGTACTTC | CASSYSISGDEQYF
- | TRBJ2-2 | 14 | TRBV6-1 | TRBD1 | TGTGCCAGCAGAAGGGACAGGGCCACCGGGGAGCTGTTTTTT | CASRRDRATGELFF
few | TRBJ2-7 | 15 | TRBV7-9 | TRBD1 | TGTGCCAGCAGCGTCGGGAGGACAGGGGGGGACGAGCAGTACTTC | CASSVGRTGGDEQYF
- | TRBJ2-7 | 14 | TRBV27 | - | TGTGCCAGCAGTTTAATCGTGGGACGGGGCGAGCAGTACTTC | CASSLIVGRGEQYF
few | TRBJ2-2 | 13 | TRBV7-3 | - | TGTGCCAGCAGCTTAAAACCAGCCGGGGAGCTGTTTTTT | CASSLKPAGELFF
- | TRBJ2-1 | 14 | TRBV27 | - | TGTGCCAGTTCAACCCGGAGCTCCTACAATGAGCAGTTCTTC | CASSTRSSYNEQFF
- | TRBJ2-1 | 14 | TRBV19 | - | TGTGCCAGTAGTAGGGCAGGGGCCTTCAATGAGCAGTTCTTC | CASSRAGAFNEQFF
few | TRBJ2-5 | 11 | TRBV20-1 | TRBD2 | TGCAGTGCCCGACTGGGGAGGGCCCAGTACTTC | CSARLGRAQYF
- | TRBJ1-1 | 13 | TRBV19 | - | TGTGCCAGTAGTATTTCGATGAACACTGGAGCTTTCTTT | CASSISMNTGAFF
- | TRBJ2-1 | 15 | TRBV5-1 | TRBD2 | TGCGCCAGCAGTAATAGCGGGACCGGCTACAATGAGCAGTTCTTC | CASSNSGTGYNEQFF
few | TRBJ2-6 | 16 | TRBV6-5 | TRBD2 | TGTGCCAGCAGTTACACTAGCGGCTCTGGGGCCAACGTCCTGACTTTC | CASSYTSGSGANVLTF
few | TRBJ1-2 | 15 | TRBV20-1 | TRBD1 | TGCAGTGCTAGAGAGACCGGGACAGGGGACTATGGCTACACCTTC | CSARETGTGDYGYTF
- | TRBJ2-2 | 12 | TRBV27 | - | TGTGCCAGCAGTTTTAGCTCCGGGGAGCTGTTTTTT | CASSFSSGELFF
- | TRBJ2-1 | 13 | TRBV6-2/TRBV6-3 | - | TGTGCCAGCAGTTGGCCAGGGGACAATGAGCAGTTCTTC | CASSWPGDNEQFF
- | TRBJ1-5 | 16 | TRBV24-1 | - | TGTGCCACCAGTGATTCCCAGGGGCATAGCAATCAGCCCCAGCATTTT | CATSDSQGHSNQPQHF
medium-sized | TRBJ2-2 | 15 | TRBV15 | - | TGTGCCACCAGCAGAGATGACAAGTTCACCGGGGAGCTGTTTTTT | CATSRDDKFTGELFF
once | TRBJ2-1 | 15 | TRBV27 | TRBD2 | TGTGCCAGCAGAGGGGTAGCGGGAGTAAACAATGAGCAGTTCTTC | CASRGVAGVNNEQFF
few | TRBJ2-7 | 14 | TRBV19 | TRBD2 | TGTGCCAGTAGTAAGGAGCGGGAGTATTACGAGCAGTACTTC | CASSKEREYYEQYF
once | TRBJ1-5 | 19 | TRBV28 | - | TGTGCCAGCAGTTTTCCCGGGACGGGGCAGCATTATAGCAATCAGCCCCAGCATTTT | CASSFPGTGQHYSNQPQHF
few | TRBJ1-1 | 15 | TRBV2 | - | TGTGCCAGCAGTGAATTCGGCAGCTTGAACACTGAAGCTTTCTTT | CASSEFGSLNTEAFF